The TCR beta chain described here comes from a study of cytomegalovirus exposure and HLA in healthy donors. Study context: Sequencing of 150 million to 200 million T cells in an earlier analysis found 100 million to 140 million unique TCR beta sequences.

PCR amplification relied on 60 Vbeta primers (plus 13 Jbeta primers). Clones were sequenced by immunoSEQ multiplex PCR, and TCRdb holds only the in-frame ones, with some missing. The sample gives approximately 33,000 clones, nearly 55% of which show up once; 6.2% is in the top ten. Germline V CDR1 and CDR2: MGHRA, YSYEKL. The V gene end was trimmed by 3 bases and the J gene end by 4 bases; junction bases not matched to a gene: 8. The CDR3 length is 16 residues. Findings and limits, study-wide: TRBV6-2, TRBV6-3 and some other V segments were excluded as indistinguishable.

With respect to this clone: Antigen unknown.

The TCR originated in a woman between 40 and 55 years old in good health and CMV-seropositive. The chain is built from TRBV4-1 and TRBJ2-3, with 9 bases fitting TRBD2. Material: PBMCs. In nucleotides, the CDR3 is TGCGCCAGCAGCCAGGGGCGGGGGGGCGAGGCAGATACGCAGTATTTT. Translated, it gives CASSQGRGGEADTQYF.